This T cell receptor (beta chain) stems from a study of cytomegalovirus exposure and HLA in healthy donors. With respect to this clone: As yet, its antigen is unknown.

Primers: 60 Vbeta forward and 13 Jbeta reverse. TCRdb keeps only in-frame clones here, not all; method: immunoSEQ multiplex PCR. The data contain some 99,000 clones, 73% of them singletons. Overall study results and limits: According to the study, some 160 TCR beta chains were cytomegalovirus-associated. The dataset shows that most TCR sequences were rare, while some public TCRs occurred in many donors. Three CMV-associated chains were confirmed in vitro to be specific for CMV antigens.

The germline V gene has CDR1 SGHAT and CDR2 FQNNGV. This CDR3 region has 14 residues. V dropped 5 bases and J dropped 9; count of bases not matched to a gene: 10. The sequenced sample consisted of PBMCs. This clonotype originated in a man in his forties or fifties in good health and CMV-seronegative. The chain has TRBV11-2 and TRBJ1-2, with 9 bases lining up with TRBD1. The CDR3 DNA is TGTGCCAGCAGCCCCGTGGGACAGGGTTTCCGCTACACCTTC. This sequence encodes CASSPVGQGFRYTF.